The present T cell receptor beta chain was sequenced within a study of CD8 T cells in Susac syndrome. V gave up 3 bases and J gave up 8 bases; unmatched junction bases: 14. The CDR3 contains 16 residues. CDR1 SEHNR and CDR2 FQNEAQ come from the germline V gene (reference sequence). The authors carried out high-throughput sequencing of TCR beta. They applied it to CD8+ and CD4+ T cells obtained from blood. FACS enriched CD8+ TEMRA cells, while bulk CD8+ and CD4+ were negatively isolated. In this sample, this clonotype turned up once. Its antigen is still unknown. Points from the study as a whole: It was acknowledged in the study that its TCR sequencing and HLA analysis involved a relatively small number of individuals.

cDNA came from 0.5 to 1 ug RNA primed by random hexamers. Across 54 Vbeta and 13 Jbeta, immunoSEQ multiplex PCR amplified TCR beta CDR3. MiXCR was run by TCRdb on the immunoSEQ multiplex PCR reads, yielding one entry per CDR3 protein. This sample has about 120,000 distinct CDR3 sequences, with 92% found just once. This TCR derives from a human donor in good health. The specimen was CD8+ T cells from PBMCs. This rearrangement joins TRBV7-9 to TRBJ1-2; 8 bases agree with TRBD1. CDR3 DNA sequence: TGTGCCAGCAGCTTCCTGGATGGACAGGGAAGAGGAGGCTACACCTTC. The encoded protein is CASSFLDGQGRGGYTF.